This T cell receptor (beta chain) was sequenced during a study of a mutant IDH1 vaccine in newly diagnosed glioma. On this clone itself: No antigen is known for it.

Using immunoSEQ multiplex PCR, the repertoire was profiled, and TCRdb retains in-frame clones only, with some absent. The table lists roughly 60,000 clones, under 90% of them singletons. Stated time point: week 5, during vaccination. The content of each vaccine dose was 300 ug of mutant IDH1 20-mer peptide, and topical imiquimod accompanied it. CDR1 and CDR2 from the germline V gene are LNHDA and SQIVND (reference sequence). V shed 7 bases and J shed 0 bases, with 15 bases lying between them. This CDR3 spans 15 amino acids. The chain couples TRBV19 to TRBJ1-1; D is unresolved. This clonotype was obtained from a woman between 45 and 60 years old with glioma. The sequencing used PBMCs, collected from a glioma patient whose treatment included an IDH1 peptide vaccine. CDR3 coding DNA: TGTGCCAGTACCAAGGCGGCGGGCATGAACACTGAAGCTTTCTTT. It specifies CASTKAAGMNTEAFF.